This T cell receptor (beta chain) was identified during a study of blood T cells in healthy people across ages. A J-beta primer mix and a sample-barcoded 5' primer were used in a second PCR of about 6 to 12 cycles. A single record per CDR3 protein comes from TCRdb applying MiXCR to the 5' RACE reads. The sample has 780,000 or so distinct CDR3 sequences; less than 70% are singletons. The CDR3 runs 16 residues. Trimming removed 6 bases at V and 2 bases at J, with 16 bases between. Germline CDR1 MNHEY, CDR2 SVGAGI. Specimen: blood. The J gene is TRBJ2-2, the V gene TRBV6-5; D is unresolved. This TCR was recovered from a man aged 80 or over in good health. The chain's CDR3 is CASSRHLGRNTGELFF. The DNA of the CDR3 is TGTGCCAGCAGCCGCCATCTCGGGCGAAACACCGGGGAGCTGTTTTTT.